Listed here is a single TCR beta chain. V shed 3 bases, J shed 5 bases, and the junction held 12 bases outside the gene matches. This CDR3 spans 17 amino acids. The germline V gene has CDR1 ENHRY and CDR2 SYGVKD. This sample is part of a study of blood T cell repertoires in COVID-19. Across the whole study: Sample material is recorded as cDNA or gDNA derived from T cells, B-cell-depleted T cells, or PBMCs.

As originally analysed: Amplification of reference gene primers provided the estimated nucleated cell counts. Sequencing was performed with immunoSEQ multiplex PCR; in TCRdb, only in-frame clones are kept and a portion is missing. The V and J calls and clone size are taken from that table; D and trimming were inferred from the DNA. In the table there are about 400,000 clones, roughly 88% of which are singletons. Participants spanned ages about 18 to 90 years and resided in over 20 US areas. Cohorts were assigned according to the clinical history that participants reported. V and J are TRBV10-3 and TRBJ2-5; 10 bases align to TRBD2. The sample comprised PBMCs or T cells enriched from blood (not recorded which). The TCR comes from a woman between 40 and 55 years old with acute COVID-19. The CDR3 coding sequence is TGTGCCATCAGTGACCCCAGGGAGCGGGGGGGCCGGGAGACCCAGTACTTC. Protein sequence: CAISDPRERGGRETQYF.